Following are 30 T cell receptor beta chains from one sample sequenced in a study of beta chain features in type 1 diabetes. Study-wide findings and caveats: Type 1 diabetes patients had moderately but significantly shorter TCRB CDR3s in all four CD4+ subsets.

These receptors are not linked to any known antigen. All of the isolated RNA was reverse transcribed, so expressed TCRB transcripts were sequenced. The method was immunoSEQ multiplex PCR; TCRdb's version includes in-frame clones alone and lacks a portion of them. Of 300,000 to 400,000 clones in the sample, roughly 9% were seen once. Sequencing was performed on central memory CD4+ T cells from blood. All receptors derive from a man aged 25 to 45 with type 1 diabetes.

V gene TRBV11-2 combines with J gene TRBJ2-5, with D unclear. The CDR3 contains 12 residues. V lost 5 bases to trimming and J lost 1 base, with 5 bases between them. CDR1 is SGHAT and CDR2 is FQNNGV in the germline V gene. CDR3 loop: CASSGSQETQYF. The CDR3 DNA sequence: TGTGCCAGCAGCGGATCCCAAGAGACCCAGTACTTC.

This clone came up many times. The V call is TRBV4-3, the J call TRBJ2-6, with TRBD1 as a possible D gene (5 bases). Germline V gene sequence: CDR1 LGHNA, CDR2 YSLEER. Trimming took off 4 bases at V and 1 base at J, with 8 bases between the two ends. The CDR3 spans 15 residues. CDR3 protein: CASSPQVSGANVLTF. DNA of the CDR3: TGCGCCAGCAGCCCACAGGTTTCTGGGGCCAACGTCCTGACTTTC.

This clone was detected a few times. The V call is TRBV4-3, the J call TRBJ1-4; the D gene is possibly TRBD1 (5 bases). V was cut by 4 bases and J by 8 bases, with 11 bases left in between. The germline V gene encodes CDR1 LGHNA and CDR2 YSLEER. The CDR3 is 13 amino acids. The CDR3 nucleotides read TGCGCCAGCAGCCTTAACCGGGGGGAAAAACTGTTTTTT. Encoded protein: CASSLNRGEKLFF.

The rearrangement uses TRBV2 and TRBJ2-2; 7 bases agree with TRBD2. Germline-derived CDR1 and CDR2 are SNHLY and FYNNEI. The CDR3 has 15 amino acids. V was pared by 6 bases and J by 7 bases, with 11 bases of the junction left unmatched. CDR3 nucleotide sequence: TGTGCCAGCAGGCGACAGAGCGGGGCTGACGGGGAGCTGTTTTTT. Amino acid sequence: CASRRQSGADGELFF.

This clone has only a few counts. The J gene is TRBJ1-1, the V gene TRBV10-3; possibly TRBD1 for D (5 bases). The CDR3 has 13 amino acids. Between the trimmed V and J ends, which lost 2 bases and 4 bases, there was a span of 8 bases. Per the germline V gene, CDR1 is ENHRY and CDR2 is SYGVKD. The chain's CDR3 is CAISEVGGTEAFF. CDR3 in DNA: TGTGCCATCAGTGAGGTTGGGGGCACTGAAGCTTTCTTT.

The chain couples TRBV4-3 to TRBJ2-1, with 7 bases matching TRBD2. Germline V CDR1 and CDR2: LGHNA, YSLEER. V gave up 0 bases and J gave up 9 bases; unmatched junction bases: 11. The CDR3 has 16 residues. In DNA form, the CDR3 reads TGCGCCAGCAGCCAAGATCCGGGCGGGAGAAGGGGTGAGCAGTTCTTC. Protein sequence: CASSQDPGGRRGEQFF.

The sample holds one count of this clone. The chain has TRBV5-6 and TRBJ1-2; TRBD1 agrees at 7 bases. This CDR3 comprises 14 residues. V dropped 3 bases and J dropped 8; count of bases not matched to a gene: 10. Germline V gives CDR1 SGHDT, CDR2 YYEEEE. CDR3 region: CASSYDRDVWGYTF. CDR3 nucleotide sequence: TGTGCCAGCAGCTACGACAGGGATGTGTGGGGCTACACCTTC.

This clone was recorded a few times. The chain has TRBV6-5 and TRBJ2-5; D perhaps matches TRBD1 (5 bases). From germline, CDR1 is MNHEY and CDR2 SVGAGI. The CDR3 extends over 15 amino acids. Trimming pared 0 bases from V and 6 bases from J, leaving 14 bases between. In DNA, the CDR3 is TGTGCCAGCAGTTACTCGAAGGGGTCTGGCAAGACCCAGTACTTC. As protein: CASSYSKGSGKTQYF.

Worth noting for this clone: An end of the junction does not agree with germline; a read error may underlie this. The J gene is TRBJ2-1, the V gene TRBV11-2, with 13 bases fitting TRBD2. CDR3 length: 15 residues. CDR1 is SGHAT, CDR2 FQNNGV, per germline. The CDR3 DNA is TGTGCCAGCAGCTTAGATGGGACTAGCGGGGAGCGGGAGGTCTTC. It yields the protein CASSLDGTSGEREVF.

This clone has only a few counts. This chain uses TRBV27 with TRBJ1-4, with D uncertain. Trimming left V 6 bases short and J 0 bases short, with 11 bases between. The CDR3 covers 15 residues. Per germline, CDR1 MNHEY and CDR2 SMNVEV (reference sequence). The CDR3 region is CASRLKAATNEKLFF. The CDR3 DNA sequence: TGTGCCAGCAGATTAAAAGCTGCAACTAATGAAAAACTGTTTTTT. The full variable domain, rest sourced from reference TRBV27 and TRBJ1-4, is EAQVTQNPRYLITVTGKKLTVTCSQNMNHEYMSWYRQDPGLGLRQIYYSMNVEVTDKGDVPEGYKVSRKEKRNFPLILESPSPNQTSLYFCASRLKAATNEKLFFGSGTQLSVL.

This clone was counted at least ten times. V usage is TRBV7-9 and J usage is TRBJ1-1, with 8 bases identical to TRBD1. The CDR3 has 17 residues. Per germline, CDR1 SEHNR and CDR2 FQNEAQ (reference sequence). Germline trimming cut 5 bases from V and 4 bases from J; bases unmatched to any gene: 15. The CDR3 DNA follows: TGTGCCAGCAGCGACCCGACAGGGGTGGTGATGGGCACTGAAGCTTTCTTT. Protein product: CASSDPTGVVMGTEAFF. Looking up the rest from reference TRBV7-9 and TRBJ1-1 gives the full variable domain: DTGVSQNPRHKITKRGQNVTFRCDPISEHNRLYWYRQTLGQGPEFLTYFQNEAQLEKSRLLSDRFSAERPKGSFSTLEIQRTEQGDSAMYLCASSDPTGVVMGTEAFFGQGTRLTVV.

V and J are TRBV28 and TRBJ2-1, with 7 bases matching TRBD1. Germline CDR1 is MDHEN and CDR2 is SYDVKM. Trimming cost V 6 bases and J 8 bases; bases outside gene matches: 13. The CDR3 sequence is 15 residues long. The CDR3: CASSYDRDPWDEQFF. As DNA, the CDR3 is TGTGCCAGCAGCTACGACAGGGACCCCTGGGATGAGCAGTTCTTC.

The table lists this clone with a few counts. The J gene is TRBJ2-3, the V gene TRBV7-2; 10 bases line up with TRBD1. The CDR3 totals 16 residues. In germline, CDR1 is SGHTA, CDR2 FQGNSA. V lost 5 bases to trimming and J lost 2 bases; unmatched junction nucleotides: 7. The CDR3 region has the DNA TGTGCCAGCAGCCTAGGACAGGGGGGTATCACAGATACGCAGTATTTT. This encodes CASSLGQGGITDTQYF. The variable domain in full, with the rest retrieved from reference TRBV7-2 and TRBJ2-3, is GAGVSQSPSNKVTEKGKDVELRCDPISGHTALYWYRQSLGQGLEFLIYFQGNSAPDKSGLPSDRFSAERTGGSVSTLTIQRTQQEDSAVYLCASSLGQGGITDTQYFGPGTRLTVL.

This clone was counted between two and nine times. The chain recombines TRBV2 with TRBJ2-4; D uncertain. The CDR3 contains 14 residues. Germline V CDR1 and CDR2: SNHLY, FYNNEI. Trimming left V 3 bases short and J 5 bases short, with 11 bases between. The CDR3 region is CASSDSFPQNIQYF. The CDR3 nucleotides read TGTGCCAGCAGTGACTCCTTCCCCCAAAACATTCAGTACTTC.

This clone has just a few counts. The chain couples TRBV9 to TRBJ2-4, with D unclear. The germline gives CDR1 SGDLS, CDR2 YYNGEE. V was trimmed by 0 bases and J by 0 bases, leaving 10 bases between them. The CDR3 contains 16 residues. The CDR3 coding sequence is TGTGCCAGCAGCGTAGGTGGAGAGTTAGCCAAAAACATTCAGTACTTC. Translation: CASSVGGELAKNIQYF.

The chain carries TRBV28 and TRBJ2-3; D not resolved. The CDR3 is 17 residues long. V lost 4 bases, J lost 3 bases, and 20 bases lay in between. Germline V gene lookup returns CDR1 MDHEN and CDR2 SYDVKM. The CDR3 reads CASSSRVAKKETDTQYF. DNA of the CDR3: TGTGCCAGCAGTTCACGGGTGGCCAAGAAGGAGACAGATACGCAGTATTTT.

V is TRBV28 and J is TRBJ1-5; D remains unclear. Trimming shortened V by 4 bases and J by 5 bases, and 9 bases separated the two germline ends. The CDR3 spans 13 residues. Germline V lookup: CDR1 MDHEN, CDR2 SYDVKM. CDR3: CASSSVVYQPQHF. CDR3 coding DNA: TGTGCCAGCAGTTCGGTAGTTTATCAGCCCCAGCATTTT. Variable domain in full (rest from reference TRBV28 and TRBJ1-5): DVKVTQSSRYLVKRTGEKVFLECVQDMDHENMFWYRQDPGLGLRLIYFSYDVKMKEKGDIPEGYSVSREKKERFSLILESASTNQTSMYLCASSSVVYQPQHFGDGTRLSIL.

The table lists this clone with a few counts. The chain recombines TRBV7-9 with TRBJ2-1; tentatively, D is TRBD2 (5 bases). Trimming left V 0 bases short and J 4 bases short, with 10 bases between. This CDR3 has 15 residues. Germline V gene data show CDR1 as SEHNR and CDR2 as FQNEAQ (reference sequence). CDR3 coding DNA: TGTGCCAGCAGCTTAGCGCTCCTAGCTTACAATGAGCAGTTCTTC. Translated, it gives CASSLALLAYNEQFF.

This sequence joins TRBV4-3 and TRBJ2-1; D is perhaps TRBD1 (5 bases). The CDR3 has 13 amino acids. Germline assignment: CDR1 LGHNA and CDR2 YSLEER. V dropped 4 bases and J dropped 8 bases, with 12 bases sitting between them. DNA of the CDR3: TGCGCCAGCAGCCTCATAAAAGGGGATGAGCAGTTCTTC. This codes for CASSLIKGDEQFF.

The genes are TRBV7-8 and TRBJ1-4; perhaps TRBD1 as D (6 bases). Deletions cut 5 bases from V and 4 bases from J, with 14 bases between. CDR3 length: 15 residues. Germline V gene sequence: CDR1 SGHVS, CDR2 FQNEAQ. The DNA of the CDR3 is TGTGCCAGCAGCATCCGGGACAATGATAATGAAAAACTGTTTTTT. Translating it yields CASSIRDNDNEKLFF.

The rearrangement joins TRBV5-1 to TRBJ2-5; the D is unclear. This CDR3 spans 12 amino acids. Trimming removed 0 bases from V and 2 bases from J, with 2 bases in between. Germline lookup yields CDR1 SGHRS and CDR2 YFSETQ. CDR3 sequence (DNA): TGCGCCAGCAGCTTGGGGCAAGAGACCCAGTACTTC. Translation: CASSLGQETQYF.

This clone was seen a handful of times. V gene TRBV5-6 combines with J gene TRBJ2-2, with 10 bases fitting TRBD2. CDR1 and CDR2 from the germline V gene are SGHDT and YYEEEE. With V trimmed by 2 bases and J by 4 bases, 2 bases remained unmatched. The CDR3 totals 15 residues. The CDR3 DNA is TGTGCCAGCAGCTTCCCTAGCGGGGGCACCGGGGAGCTGTTTTTT. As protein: CASSFPSGGTGELFF.

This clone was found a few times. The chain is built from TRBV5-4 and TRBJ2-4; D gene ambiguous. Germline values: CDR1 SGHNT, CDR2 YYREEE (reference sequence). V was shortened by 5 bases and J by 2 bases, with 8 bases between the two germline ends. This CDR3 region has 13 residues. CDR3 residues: CASSNVTKNIQYF. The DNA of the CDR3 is TGTGCCAGCAGTAACGTAACCAAAAACATTCAGTACTTC. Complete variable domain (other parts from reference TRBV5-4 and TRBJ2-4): ETGVTQSPTHLIKTRGQQVTLRCSSQSGHNTVSWYQQALGQGPQFIFQYYREEENGRGNFPPRFSGLQFPNYSSELNVNALELDDSALYLCASSNVTKNIQYFGAGTRLSVL.

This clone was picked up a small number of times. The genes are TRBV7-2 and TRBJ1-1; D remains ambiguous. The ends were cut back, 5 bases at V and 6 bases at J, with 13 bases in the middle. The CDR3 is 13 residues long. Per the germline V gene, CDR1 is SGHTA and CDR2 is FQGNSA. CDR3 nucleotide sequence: TGTGCCAGCAGCACGTGGCAGGCTGCTGAAGCTTTCTTT. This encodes CASSTWQAAEAFF.

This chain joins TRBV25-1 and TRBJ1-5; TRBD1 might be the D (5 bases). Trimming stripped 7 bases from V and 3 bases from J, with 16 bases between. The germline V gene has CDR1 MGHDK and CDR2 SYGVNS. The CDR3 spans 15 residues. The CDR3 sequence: CASILRDRFNQPQHF. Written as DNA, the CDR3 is TGTGCCAGCATCCTCCGCGACAGATTCAATCAGCCCCAGCATTTT. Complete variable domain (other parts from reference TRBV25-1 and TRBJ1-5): EADIYQTPRYLVIGTGKKITLECSQTMGHDKMYWYQQDPGMELHLIHYSYGVNSTEKGDLSSESTVSRIRTEHFPLTLESARPSHTSQYLCASILRDRFNQPQHFGDGTRLSIL.

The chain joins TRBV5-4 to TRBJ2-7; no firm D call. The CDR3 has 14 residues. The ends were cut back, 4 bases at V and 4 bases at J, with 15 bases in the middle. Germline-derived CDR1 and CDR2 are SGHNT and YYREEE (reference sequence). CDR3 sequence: CASSLKDQTYEQYF. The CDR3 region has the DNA TGTGCCAGCAGCCTAAAGGACCAGACGTACGAGCAGTACTTC.

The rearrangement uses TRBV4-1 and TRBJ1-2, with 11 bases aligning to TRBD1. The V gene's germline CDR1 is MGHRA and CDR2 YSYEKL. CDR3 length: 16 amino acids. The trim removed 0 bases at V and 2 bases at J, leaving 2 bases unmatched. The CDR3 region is CASSQDRTGGNYGYTF. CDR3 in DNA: TGCGCCAGCAGCCAAGATAGGACAGGGGGCAACTATGGCTACACCTTC.

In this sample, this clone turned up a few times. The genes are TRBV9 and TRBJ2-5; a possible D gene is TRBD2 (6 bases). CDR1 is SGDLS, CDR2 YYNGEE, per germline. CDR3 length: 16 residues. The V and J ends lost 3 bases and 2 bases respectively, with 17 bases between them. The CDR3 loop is CASSAGGSRSQETQYF. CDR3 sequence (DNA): TGTGCCAGCAGCGCCGGGGGATCGCGTTCTCAAGAGACCCAGTACTTC.

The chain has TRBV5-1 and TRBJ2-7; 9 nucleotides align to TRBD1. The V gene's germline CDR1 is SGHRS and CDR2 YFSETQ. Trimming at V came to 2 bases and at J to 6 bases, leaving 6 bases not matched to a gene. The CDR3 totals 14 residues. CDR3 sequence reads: CASSLSDRGSEQYF. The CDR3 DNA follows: TGCGCCAGCAGCTTATCGGACAGGGGAAGCGAGCAGTACTTC.

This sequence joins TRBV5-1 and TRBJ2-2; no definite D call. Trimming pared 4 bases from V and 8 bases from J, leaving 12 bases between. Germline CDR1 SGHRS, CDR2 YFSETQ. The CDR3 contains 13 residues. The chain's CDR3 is CASSTVPTGELFF. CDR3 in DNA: TGCGCCAGCAGCACCGTTCCGACTGGGGAGCTGTTTTTT.